Listed below are T cell receptor beta chains from one sample, sequenced in a study of technical replicates of blood from a handful of donors. Using immunoSEQ multiplex PCR, the repertoire was profiled, and TCRdb retains in-frame clones only, with some absent. The sample lists 75,000 to 100,000 clones, approximately 94% occurring once. Sequenced material: T cells isolated from PBMCs. The receptors were gathered from a human donor in good health. Each CDR3 is given with its conserved first and last residue. The D gene is left open where the match is weak. Some rows mark clone size as missing; the rest say once, few, many or name a class of expanded clone.

d_gene	v_gene	len	j_gene	abundance	CDR3aa	CDR3nt
TRBD1	TRBV7-3	14	TRBJ2-3	once	CASSSRDRENTQYF	TGTGCCAGCAGCTCCCGGGACAGGGAAAATACGCAGTATTTT
-	TRBV19	12	TRBJ1-5	-	CASSGGVQPQHF	TGTGCCAGTAGTGGGGGGGTTCAGCCCCAGCATTTT
-	TRBV25-1	13	TRBJ1-1	-	CASSVQVLPEAFF	TGTGCCAGCAGTGTCCAGGTGTTACCTGAAGCTTTCTTT
-	TRBV29-1	12	TRBJ1-1	-	CSVRHQNTEAFF	TGCAGCGTCCGACATCAGAACACTGAAGCTTTCTTT
-	TRBV13	14	TRBJ2-6	-	CASSSQAGANVLTF	TGTGCCAGCAGCTCACAGGCGGGGGCCAACGTCCTGACTTTC
TRBD1	TRBV11-3	14	TRBJ1-2	-	CASSATGTAYGYTF	TGTGCCAGCAGCGCAACCGGGACAGCTTATGGCTACACCTTC
-	TRBV6-5	15	TRBJ2-5	-	CASSRFSLGPETQYF	TGTGCCAGCAGTCGTTTTTCATTGGGGCCGGAGACCCAGTACTTC
-	TRBV7-9	13	TRBJ2-1	-	CASSLSTGNEQFF	TGTGCCAGCAGTTTATCGACGGGCAATGAGCAGTTCTTC
TRBD2	TRBV5-1	19	TRBJ2-1	-	CASSLAPGGLVVKRNEQFF	TGCGCCAGCAGCTTGGCCCCAGGAGGACTAGTGGTGAAGCGCAATGAGCAGTTCTTC
-	TRBV2	13	TRBJ2-5	-	CASMKEVQETQYF	TGTGCCAGCATGAAGGAGGTTCAAGAGACCCAGTACTTC
-	TRBV18	13	TRBJ1-2	-	CASSPRENYGYTF	TGTGCCAGCTCACCCCGGGAAAACTATGGCTACACCTTC
TRBD2	TRBV19	15	TRBJ2-1	-	CASEEAGGGYNEQFF	TGTGCCAGCGAGGAGGCGGGAGGGGGCTACAATGAGCAGTTCTTC
-	TRBV4-1	14	TRBJ2-5	-	CASSSRFAQETQYF	TGCGCCAGCAGCTCCCGGTTCGCCCAAGAGACCCAGTACTTC
-	TRBV6-5	13	TRBJ1-5	-	CASGLGGNQPQHF	TGTGCCTCGGGTCTGGGAGGCAATCAGCCCCAGCATTTT
-	TRBV7-9	11	TRBJ1-2	-	CASSFIYGYTF	TGTGCCAGCAGCTTTATTTATGGCTACACCTTC
TRBD2	TRBV5-1	16	TRBJ2-3	-	CASGSTLSGRLDTQYF	TGCGCCAGCGGGTCTACTCTCAGCGGGAGACTGGATACGCAGTATTTT
TRBD1	TRBV2	15	TRBJ1-5	-	CASSGDRDSNQPQHF	TGTGCCAGCAGTGGAGACAGGGATAGCAATCAGCCCCAGCATTTT
-	TRBV5-5	16	TRBJ2-7	once	CASNPWVGEGSYEQYF	TGTGCCAGCAACCCGTGGGTCGGGGAAGGCAGCTACGAGCAGTACTTC
-	TRBV7-2	10	TRBJ1-2	once	CASSGRDIFF	TGTGCCAGCAGCGGCCGGGACATCTTCTTC
TRBD1	TRBV25-1	14	TRBJ1-2	-	CASSQGAVNYGYTF	TGTGCCAGCAGCCAGGGGGCCGTCAACTATGGCTACACCTTC
-	TRBV6-4	13	TRBJ2-5	-	CASSDSRGETQYF	TGTGCCAGCAGTGACTCACGGGGGGAGACCCAGTACTTC
-	TRBV27	12	TRBJ1-5	-	CASGGIGQPQHF	TGTGCCAGCGGGGGGATTGGTCAGCCCCAGCATTTT
-	TRBV14	16	TRBJ2-7	-	CASSQVWVAVSYEQYF	TGTGCCAGCAGCCAAGTCTGGGTAGCGGTCTCCTACGAGCAGTACTTC
-	TRBV5-6	15	TRBJ2-3	-	CASSFTGSFTDTQYF	TGTGCCAGCAGCTTTACGGGGTCCTTCACAGATACGCAGTATTTT
TRBD1	TRBV27	15	TRBJ2-7	once	CASSAAPTGRYEQYF	TGTGCCAGCAGTGCGGCTCCGACAGGGCGGTACGAGCAGTACTTC
-	TRBV9	15	TRBJ1-1	-	CASSVMGQGNTEAFF	TGTGCCAGCAGCGTTATGGGGCAGGGTAACACTGAAGCTTTCTTT
-	TRBV4-1	15	TRBJ1-1	-	CASSHPREGNTEAFF	TGCGCCAGCAGCCATCCGAGGGAGGGGAACACTGAAGCTTTCTTT
-	TRBV5-1	14	TRBJ1-1	-	CASSLTVASPEAFF	TGCGCCAGCAGCCTGACGGTAGCTAGTCCTGAAGCTTTCTTT
TRBD1	TRBV11-3	15	TRBJ2-7	-	CASSLEGTGPYEQYF	TGTGCCAGCAGCTTAGAGGGGACAGGGCCCTACGAGCAGTACTTC
-	TRBV4-1	16	TRBJ2-1	once	CASSQGGGTAYNEQFF	TGCGCCAGCAGCCAAGGTGGGGGGACAGCCTACAATGAGCAGTTCTTC
-	TRBV19	14	TRBJ2-7	once	CASSITRGRDEQYF	TGTGCCAGTAGTATTACAAGGGGAAGGGACGAGCAGTACTTC
TRBD2	TRBV11-2	16	TRBJ2-2	-	CASSPPGLAFTGELFF	TGTGCCAGCAGCCCACCGGGACTAGCGTTCACCGGGGAGCTGTTTTTT
-	TRBV27	16	TRBJ2-2	-	CASSLSPGTSTGELFF	TGTGCCAGCAGTTTATCCCCCGGGACATCAACCGGGGAGCTGTTTTTT
TRBD1	TRBV10-3	17	TRBJ2-1	once	CAISETPGQGLPNEQFF	TGTGCCATCAGTGAGACTCCGGGACAGGGGCTCCCAAATGAGCAGTTCTTC
TRBD1	TRBV10-3	16	TRBJ2-7	-	CAISESRTGRGYEQYF	TGTGCCATCAGTGAGTCGAGGACAGGACGTGGCTACGAGCAGTACTTC
TRBD2	TRBV5-1	15	TRBJ2-1	-	CASSLGLAHYNEQFF	TGCGCCAGCAGCTTGGGACTAGCCCATTACAATGAGCAGTTCTTC
-	TRBV27	13	TRBJ1-1	-	CASGGGGRAEAFF	TGTGCCAGCGGAGGAGGAGGGCGAGCTGAAGCTTTCTTT